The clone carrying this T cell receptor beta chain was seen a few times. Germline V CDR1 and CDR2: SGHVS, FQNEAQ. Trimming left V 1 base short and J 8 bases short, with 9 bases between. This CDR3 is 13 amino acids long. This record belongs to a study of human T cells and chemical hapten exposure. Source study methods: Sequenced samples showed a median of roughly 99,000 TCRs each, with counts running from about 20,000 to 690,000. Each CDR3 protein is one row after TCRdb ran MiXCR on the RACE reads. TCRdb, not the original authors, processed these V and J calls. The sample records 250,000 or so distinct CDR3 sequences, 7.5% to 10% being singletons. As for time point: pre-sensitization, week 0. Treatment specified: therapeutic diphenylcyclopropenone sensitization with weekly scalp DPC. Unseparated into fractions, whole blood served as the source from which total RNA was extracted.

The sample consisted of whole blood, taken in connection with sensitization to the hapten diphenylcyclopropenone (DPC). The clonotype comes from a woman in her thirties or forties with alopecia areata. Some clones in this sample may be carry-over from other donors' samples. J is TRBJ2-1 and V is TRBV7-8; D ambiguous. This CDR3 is CASSLDWKYEQFF. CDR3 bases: TGTGCCAGCAGCTTAGACTGGAAGTATGAGCAGTTCTTC.